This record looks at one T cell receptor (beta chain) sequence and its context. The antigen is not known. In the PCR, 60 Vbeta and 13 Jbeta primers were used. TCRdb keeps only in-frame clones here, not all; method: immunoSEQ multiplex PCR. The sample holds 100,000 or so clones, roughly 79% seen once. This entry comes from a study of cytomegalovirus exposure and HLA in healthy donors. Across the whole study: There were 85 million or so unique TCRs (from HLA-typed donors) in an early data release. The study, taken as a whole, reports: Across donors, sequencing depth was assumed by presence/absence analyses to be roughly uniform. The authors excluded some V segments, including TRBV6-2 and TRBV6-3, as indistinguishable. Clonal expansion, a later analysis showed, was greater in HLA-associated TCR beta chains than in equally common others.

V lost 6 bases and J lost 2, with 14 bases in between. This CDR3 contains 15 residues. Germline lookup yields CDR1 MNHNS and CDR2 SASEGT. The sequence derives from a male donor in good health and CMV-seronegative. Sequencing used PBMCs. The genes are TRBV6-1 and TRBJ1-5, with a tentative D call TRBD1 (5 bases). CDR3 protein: CASRATGSRNQPQHF. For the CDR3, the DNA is TGTGCCAGCAGAGCAACAGGTTCTCGCAATCAGCCCCAGCATTTT.